The T cell receptor (beta chain) under discussion was sequenced for a study of cytomegalovirus exposure and HLA in healthy donors. General study findings and limits: In most subjects, TCR beta sequences reportedly gave accurate predictions of HLA-A and HLA-B alleles.

This clone was seen just once. Its target is unknown. PCR involved 60 Vbeta and 13 Jbeta primers. The table came from immunoSEQ multiplex PCR; TCRdb's copy has only in-frame clones and leaves some out. This table has some 91,000 clones, about 76% appearing once. Germline CDR1 and CDR2: MNHEY and SVGAGI. V was trimmed by 7 bases and J by 5 bases, leaving 17 bases between them. CDR3 size: 14 residues. The source is a man aged 35 to 55 in good health and CMV-seropositive. Sequencing was carried out using PBMCs. This chain joins TRBV6-5 and TRBJ2-5; D is perhaps TRBD1 (5 bases). The CDR3 loop reads CASIGHFFGETQYF. CDR3 nucleotides: TGTGCCAGCATAGGACATTTTTTCGGGGAGACCCAGTACTTC.